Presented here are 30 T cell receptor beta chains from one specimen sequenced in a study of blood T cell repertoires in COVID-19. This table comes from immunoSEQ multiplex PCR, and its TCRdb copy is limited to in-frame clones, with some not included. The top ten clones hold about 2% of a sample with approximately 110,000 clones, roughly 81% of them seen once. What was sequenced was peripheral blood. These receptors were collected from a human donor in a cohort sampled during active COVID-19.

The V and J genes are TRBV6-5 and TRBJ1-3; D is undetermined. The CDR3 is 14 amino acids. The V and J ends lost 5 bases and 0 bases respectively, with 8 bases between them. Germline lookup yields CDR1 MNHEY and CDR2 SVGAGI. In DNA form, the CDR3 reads TGTGCCAGCAGTCGTAGCCACTCTGGAAACACCATATATTTT. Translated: CASSRSHSGNTIYF.

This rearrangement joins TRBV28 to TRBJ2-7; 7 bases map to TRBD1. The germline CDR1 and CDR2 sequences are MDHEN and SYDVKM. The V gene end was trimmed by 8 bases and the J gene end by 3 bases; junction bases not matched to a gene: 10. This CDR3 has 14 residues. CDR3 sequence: CASSDRDSIYEQYF. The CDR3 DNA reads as TGTGCCAGCTCGGACCGGGACAGTATCTACGAGCAGTACTTC.

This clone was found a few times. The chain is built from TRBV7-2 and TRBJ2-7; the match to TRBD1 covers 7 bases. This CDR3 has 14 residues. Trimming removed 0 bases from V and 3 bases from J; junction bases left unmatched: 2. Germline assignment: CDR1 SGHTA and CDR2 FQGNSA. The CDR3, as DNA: TGTGCCAGCAGCTTAGCTGGGGACAGCTACGAGCAGTACTTC. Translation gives CASSLAGDSYEQYF.

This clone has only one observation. The CDR3 DNA is TGTGCCAGCAGTTTAAACAGGGTTGATCGCTACACCTTC. It specifies CASSLNRVDRYTF. The chain joins TRBV27 to TRBJ1-2; TRBD1 might be the D (6 bases). V was cut by 2 bases and J by 9 bases, with 13 bases left in between. Germline V gene data show CDR1 as MNHEY and CDR2 as SMNVEV (reference sequence). This CDR3 contains 13 residues.

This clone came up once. The CDR3 protein is CASSPGPGSRGTDTQYF. As DNA, the CDR3 is TGTGCCAGCAGCCCCGGTCCGGGGAGCCGGGGCACAGATACGCAGTATTTT. The chain joins TRBV9 to TRBJ2-3, with D possibly TRBD2 on 5 matching bases. The V gene lost 4 bases and the J gene lost 1 base, with 19 bases spanning the gap. Germline V lookup: CDR1 SGDLS, CDR2 YYNGEE. This CDR3 is built from 17 residues.

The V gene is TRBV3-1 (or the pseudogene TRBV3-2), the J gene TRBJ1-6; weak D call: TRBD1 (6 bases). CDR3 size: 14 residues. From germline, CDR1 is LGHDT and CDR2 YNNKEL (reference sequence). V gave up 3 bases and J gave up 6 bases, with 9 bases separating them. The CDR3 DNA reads TGTGCCAGCAGCCATCCAGGGGCTAATTCACCCCTCCACTTT. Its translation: CASSHPGANSPLHF.

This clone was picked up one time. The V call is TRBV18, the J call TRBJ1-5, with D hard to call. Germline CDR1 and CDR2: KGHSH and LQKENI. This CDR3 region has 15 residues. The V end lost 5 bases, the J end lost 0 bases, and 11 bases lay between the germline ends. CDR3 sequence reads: CASSTRHDSNQPQHF. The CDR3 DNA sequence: TGTGCCAGCTCAACGCGGCACGATAGCAATCAGCCCCAGCATTTT.

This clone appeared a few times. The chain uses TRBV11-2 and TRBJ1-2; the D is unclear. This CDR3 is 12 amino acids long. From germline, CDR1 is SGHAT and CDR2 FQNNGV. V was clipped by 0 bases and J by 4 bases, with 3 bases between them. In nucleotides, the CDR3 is TGTGCCAGCAGCTTAGACGGCTATGGCTACACCTTC. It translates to CASSLDGYGYTF.

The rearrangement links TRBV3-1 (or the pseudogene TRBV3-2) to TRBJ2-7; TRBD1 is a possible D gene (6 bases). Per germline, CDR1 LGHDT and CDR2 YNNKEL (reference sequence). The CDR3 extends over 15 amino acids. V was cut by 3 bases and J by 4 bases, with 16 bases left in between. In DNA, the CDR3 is TGTGCCAGCAGCCAGGGGGCAGGGGCGCATTACGAGCAGTACTTC. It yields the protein CASSQGAGAHYEQYF.

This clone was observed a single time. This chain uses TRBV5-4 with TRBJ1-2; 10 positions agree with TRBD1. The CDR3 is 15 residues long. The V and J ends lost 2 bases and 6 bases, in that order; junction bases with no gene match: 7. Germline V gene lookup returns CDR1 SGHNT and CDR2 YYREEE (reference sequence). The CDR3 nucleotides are TGTGCCAGCAGCTTTCCCGGGACAGGGGAGGATGGCTACACCTTC. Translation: CASSFPGTGEDGYTF.

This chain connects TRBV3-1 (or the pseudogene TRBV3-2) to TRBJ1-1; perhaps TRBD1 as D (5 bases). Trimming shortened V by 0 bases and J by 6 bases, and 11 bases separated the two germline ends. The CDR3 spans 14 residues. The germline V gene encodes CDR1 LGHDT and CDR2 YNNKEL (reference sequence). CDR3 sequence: CASSQDLGVPEAFF. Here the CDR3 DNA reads TGTGCCAGCAGCCAAGATTTAGGGGTCCCTGAAGCTTTCTTT.

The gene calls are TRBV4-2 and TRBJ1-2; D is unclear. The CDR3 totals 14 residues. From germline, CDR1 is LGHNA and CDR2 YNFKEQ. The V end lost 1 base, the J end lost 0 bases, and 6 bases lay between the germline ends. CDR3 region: CASSQVGANYGYTF. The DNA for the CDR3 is TGTGCCAGCAGCCAAGTAGGAGCTAACTATGGCTACACCTTC.

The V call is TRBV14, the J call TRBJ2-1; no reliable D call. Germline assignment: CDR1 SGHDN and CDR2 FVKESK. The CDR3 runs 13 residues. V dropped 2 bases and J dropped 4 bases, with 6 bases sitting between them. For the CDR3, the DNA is TGTGCCAGCAGCCAAAACGGTTACAATGAGCAGTTCTTC. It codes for CASSQNGYNEQFF. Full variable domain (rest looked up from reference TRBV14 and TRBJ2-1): EAGVTQFPSHSVIEKGQTVTLRCDPISGHDNLYWYRRVMGKEIKFLLHFVKESKQDESGMPNNRFLAERTGGTYSTLKVQPAELEDSGVYFCASSQNGYNEQFFGPGTRLTVL.

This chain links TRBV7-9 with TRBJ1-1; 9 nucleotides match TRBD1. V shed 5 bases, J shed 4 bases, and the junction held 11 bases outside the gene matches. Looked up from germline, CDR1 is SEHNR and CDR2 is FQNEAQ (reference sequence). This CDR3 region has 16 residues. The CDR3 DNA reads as TGTGCCAGCAGCCTGGGACAGGGAAGAGGGGGCACTGAAGCTTTCTTT. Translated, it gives CASSLGQGRGGTEAFF.

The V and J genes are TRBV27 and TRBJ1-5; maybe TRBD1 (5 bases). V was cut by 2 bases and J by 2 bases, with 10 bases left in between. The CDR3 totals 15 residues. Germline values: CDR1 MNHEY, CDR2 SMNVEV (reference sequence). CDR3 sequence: CASSLQGWGNQPQHF. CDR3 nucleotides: TGTGCCAGCAGTTTACAGGGTTGGGGCAATCAGCCCCAGCATTTT.

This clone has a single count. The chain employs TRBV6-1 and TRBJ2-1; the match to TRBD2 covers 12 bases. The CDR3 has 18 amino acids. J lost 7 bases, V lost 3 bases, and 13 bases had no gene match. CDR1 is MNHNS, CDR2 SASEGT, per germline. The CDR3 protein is CASSDLGASGRGGNEQFF. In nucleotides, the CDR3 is TGTGCCAGCAGTGACCTCGGGGCTAGCGGGAGGGGTGGGAATGAGCAGTTCTTC.

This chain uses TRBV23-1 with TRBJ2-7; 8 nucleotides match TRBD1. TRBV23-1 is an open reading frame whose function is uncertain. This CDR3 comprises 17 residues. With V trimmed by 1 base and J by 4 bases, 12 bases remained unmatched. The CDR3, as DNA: TGCGCCAGCAGTCAATTTCCCGACAGGGGCTTAGGGTACGAGCAGTACTTC. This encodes CASSQFPDRGLGYEQYF.

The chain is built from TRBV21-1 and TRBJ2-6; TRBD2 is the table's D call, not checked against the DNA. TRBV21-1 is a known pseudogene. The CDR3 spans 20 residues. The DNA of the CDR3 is TGTGCCAGCAGCGAGAGGGAGCTAGCGGGAGGGCCGCGGGGGGCCAACGTCCTGACTTTC. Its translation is CASSERELAGGPRGANVLTF.

CDR3 sequence (DNA): TGCGCCAGCGCCGGGACAGGGTCAGATACGCAGTATTTT. Translation: CASAGTGSDTQYF. The rearrangement joins TRBV10-1 to TRBJ2-3; 9 nucleotides agree with TRBD1. With V trimmed by 8 bases and J by 4 bases, 4 bases remained unmatched. Per the germline V gene, CDR1 is WNHNN and CDR2 is SYGVQD (reference sequence). This CDR3 contains 13 residues.

This CDR3 reads CATSSDRGGRYQPQHF. As DNA, the CDR3 is TGTGCCACCAGCAGTGACAGGGGCGGTAGGTATCAGCCCCAGCATTTT. This chain connects TRBV15 to TRBJ1-5, with 8 bases fitting TRBD1. The CDR3 is made up of 16 amino acids. The germline gives CDR1 LNHNV, CDR2 YYDKDF (reference sequence). Trimming cost V 3 bases and J 5 bases; bases outside gene matches: 9.

Written as DNA, the CDR3 is TGTGCCAGCAGCTTGGCGCTAGCGGGATACAATGAGCAGTTCTTC. Translated, it gives CASSLALAGYNEQFF. The rearrangement links TRBV5-6 to TRBJ2-1; 9 nucleotides line up with TRBD2. This CDR3 has 15 amino acids. CDR1 and CDR2 from the germline V gene are SGHDT and YYEEEE. The V gene end was trimmed by 0 bases and the J gene end by 4 bases; junction bases not matched to a gene: 2.

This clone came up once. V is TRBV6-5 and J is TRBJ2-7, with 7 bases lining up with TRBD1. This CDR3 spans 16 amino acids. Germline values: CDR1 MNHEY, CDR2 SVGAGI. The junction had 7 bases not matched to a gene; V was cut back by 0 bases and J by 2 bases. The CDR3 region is CASSYSGDSFTYEQYF. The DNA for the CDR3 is TGTGCCAGCAGTTACTCTGGGGACAGCTTTACCTACGAGCAGTACTTC.

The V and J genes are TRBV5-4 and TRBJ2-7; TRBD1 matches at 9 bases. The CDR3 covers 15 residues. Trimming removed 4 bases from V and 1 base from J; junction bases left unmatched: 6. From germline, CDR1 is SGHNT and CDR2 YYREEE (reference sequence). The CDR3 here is CASSQRTGESYEQYF. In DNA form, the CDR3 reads TGTGCCAGCAGCCAAAGGACAGGGGAGTCCTACGAGCAGTACTTC.

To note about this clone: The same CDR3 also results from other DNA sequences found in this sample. As DNA, the CDR3 is TGTGCCAGCAGCTCGAGAGGAGAAGAGACCCAGTACTTC. It codes for CASSSRGEETQYF. The chain has TRBV5-4 and TRBJ2-5; D gene unclear. This CDR3 comprises 13 residues. V was clipped by 3 bases and J by 3 bases, with 9 bases between them. Germline assignment: CDR1 SGHNT and CDR2 YYREEE (reference sequence).

DNA for the CDR3: TGTGCCAGCAGTGAAGCGTGGGCAGCTGTCTACTCTGGGGCCAACGTCCTGACTTTC. It is translated as CASSEAWAAVYSGANVLTF. The chain has TRBV6-1 and TRBJ2-6; D unclear. The CDR3 has 19 amino acids. Germline V gene sequence: CDR1 MNHNS, CDR2 SASEGT. V lost 0 bases and J 0 bases, leaving 15 bases between the germline ends.

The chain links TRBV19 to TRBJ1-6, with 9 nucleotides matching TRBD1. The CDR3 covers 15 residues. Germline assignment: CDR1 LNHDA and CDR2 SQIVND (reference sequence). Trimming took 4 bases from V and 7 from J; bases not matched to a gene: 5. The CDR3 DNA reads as TGTGCCAGTAGTAGGTCGGACAGGGGAAATTCACCCCTCCACTTT. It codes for CASSRSDRGNSPLHF.

The chain's CDR3 is CASADRVNEKLFF. The CDR3 DNA sequence: TGCGCCAGCGCCGACAGGGTAAATGAAAAACTGTTTTTT. This rearrangement joins TRBV5-1 to TRBJ1-4, with TRBD1 matching 7 bases. CDR3 length: 13 residues. The V gene's germline CDR1 is SGHRS and CDR2 YFSETQ. Trimming at V came to 7 bases and at J to 5 bases, leaving 5 bases not matched to a gene.

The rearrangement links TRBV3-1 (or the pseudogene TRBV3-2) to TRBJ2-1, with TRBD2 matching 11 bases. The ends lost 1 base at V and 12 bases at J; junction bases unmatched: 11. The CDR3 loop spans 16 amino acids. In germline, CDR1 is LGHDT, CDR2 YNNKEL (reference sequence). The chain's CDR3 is CASSQGPSGGTGRQFF. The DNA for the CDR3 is TGTGCCAGCAGCCAAGGGCCTAGCGGGGGGACCGGGCGGCAGTTCTTC.

In DNA, the CDR3 is TGTGCCAGCAGTCCCGGGGACAGTTTTCATGAGCAGTTCTTC. It translates to CASSPGDSFHEQFF. The chain uses TRBV28 and TRBJ2-1; 7 bases align to TRBD1. The CDR3 totals 14 residues. Germline trimming cut 5 bases from V and 8 bases from J; bases unmatched to any gene: 9. The germline CDR1 and CDR2 sequences are MDHEN and SYDVKM.

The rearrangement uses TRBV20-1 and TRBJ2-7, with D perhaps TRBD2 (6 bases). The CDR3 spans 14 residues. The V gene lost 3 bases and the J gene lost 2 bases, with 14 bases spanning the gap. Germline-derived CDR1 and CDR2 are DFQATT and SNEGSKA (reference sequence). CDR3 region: CSASSRAGTYEQYF. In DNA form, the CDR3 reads TGCAGTGCTAGTAGTAGGGCGGGGACCTACGAGCAGTACTTC.